The present entry profiles one TCR beta chain with its context. Its antigen target is currently unknown. There are no base qualities to consult, and no much larger clone falls within one base. This entry is derived from a study of cytomegalovirus exposure and HLA in healthy donors (dated by TCRdb to the late 2010s). Regarding the research as a whole: According to an earlier analysis of 587 of the donors, roughly 180 million T cells yielded approximately 120 million unique TCR beta sequences and approximately 280 Gb of sequence data. Typing coverage differed by locus: A, B, C, DRB1 and DQB1 were typed in about 620-640 donors, DQA1 in 522, DPA1 in 600 to 610, and DPB1 in 400 to 490. HLA typing covered class I and class II loci at four-digit resolution. Using immunosequencing, the study profiled T cell repertoires from 666 subjects and related those repertoires to cytomegalovirus serostatus. Every discovery cohort repertoire had been produced on one sequencing platform. Among roughly 400 genotyped donors of the cohort, an average of around 250,000 unique TCR beta nucleotide sequences was sequenced per donor, of which approximately 18% were non-productive. Of the 350 to 400 genotyped donors, 65% to 90% fell in the genetic ancestry cluster associated with self-reported Caucasian donors. To decide whether each TCR beta V gene segment behaved as functional or pseudogenic, an earlier analysis of some 570 of the donors relied on high-throughput TCR beta sequencing. The study aimed to test whether cataloging public T cell receptors could reveal signatures of past pathogen exposure. High-throughput TCR immunosequencing, statistical association of individual TCRs with disease status, and machine learning were combined to predict cytomegalovirus infection status. An early release that covered around 590 HLA-typed donors contained approximately 300 gigabases of sequencing data and roughly 84 million unique TCR sequences. A later genetic analysis used genome-wide SNP genotypes for about 60% of the roughly 700 donors, treating that subset as a discovery cohort. In the later analysis, no new phenotypic data were used to find candidate immune exposures; instead, reliance was placed on TCR beta sequences and their occurrence across donors. Donor age, sex, ethnicity and CMV serostatus were collected together with the repertoire data. A separate validation cohort of approximately 120 different subjects was used in addition to the roughly 640-subject first cohort. Because of strong linkage in the cohort, 5 or 6 DR-DQ haplotypes were treated as single units for association and clustering. To study patterns of TCR occurrence, a later analysis re-analyzed previously published TCR beta repertoires from 666 donors and added high-resolution HLA genotyping. What the study reported, not specific to this receptor: In a later genetic analysis, a missense DCLRE1C variant was associated with V-gene and J-gene trimming of TCR beta chains, and the association was replicated in an independent cohort. Roughly uniform sequencing depth across donors was assumed in presence/absence analyses, although this assumption may not hold. Linkage disequilibrium might explain the correlated functional status among segregating V segments, but an unknown experimental factor could not be ruled out. The only immune exposure information available for the cohort was CMV serostatus. While some public TCRs were present in many individuals, most TCR sequences turned up only very rarely across donors. Broadly in line with IMGT annotations, most TCR beta V segments showed up in productive rearrangements about 87% or about 30% of the time in an earlier analysis of about 500 of the donors. Assigning TCR associations to individual alleles was difficult when HLA alleles, especially DR and DQ, strongly co-occurred. In both the original and validation cohorts, the classifier was reported to diagnose cytomegalovirus status with high specificity and sensitivity. In a later analysis, some 18,000 TCR beta sequences were associated with specific HLA alleles at a false discovery rate of 0.05. Several of the top co-occurrence clusters appeared to be linked to parvovirus B19, influenza, CMV and Epstein-Barr virus, according to a later analysis. The 87-base-pair reads could not distinguish some IMGT-functional V segments, including TRBV6-2 and TRBV6-3, so those segments were excluded. HLA typing was unavailable for some donors at each locus, so association tests used only the typed subset. A few of the identified cytomegalovirus-associated TCR beta chains were confirmed in vitro to be specific for cytomegalovirus antigens. Because counts were too low, approximately 15 rarely observed V segments, including chromosome 9 orphons, were excluded from the earlier analysis of some 590 of the donors. The study gave a list of around 170 TCR beta chains associated with cytomegalovirus. In a later analysis, HLA-associated TCR beta chains were found to be more clonally expanded and to have lower generation probabilities than equally common non-associated chains. The sequencing pipeline was judged likely to have produced a cluster of highly shared sequence variants as a technical artifact. According to the authors, the approach could potentially be generalized to other disease states and immunological phenotypes. The cohort was sequenced for TCR beta chains only, and without alpha or paired-chain data the features that could be detected were limited. According to a later analysis, TCR association rates differed among HLA loci, with DRB1 alleles showing the most associated TCRs and HLA-C alleles showing the fewest. Compared with the 666-donor mean, donors in an Asian-associated ancestry cluster had fewer N-insertions in productive TCRs, according to a later genetic analysis. Most CMV-associated TCR beta chains appeared to be HLA-restricted in a later analysis, and the HLA associations seemed to be driven largely by CMV exposure. A further reported finding was that TCR beta sequences accurately predicted the HLA-A and HLA-B alleles for most subjects in the first cohort.

Trimming at the junction amounts to 5 bases on V and 0 bases on J, and the germline ends lie 14 bases apart. The germline V gene sets CDR1 to SGHTA and CDR2 to FQGNSA. Reading from cysteine to phenylalanine, the CDR3 counts 16 amino acids. The sequence is cut down to CDR3 DNA, 48 bases in frame from base 1. In total, approximately 700 healthy bone marrow donors made up the cohort. All cohort members were sampled while nominally healthy, although unrecorded immune exposures were likely present. The donor tested CMV seropositive and was one of the 289 seropositive cohort members. Every donor gave a peripheral blood sample, and the peripheral blood mononuclear cells from that sample were used for TCR beta sequencing. The Qiagen DNeasy Blood Extraction Kit was used to extract genomic DNA from the blood cell samples. Library construction relied on the immunoSEQ multiplex PCR assay. The multiplex PCR relied on a mix of 60 forward primers for TCR Vbeta segments and 13 reverse primers for TCR Jbeta segments. The CDR3 region of rearranged TCR beta genes was amplified from genomic DNA with a multiplex PCR assay. Amplified TCR beta libraries were sequenced as 87-base-pair reads on the Illumina HiSeq System. Regarding the original processing steps: A later analysis tallied roughly 80 million unique TCR beta chains across the 550 to 850 repertoires, and 10 million to 11 million of those chains were shared by two or more donors. To remove PCR and sequencing errors, raw reads were error-corrected and collapsed into unique sequences using a nearest-neighbor algorithm that merged closely related sequences. CDR3 sequences were aligned to IMGT reference sequences to assign V, D and J gene segments. Each retained sequence needed at least a six-nucleotide match to both a V gene segment and a J gene segment. A rearrangement counted as productive if the CDR3 had no stop codons and remained in frame with V and J, and every other rearrangement counted as non-productive. Following IMGT convention, CDR3 was defined as the stretch from the second conserved V-encoded cysteine up to the conserved J-encoded phenylalanine. In an earlier analysis of roughly 610 of the donors, sequences lacking an unambiguous match to a single V gene segment were excluded. In an earlier analysis of approximately 550 of the donors, V segments were called functional above 56.7% productive rearrangements and were called segregating when the between-donor standard deviation exceeded 5%. A statistical classification framework was developed to diagnose cytomegalovirus status using the catalog of TCR beta chain sequences. In a later analysis, TCR nucleotide sequences were compared against IMGT/GENE-DB human TR gene sequences so that V and J genes could be assigned. In a later analysis, CDR3 sequences and most-parsimonious VDJ recombination scenarios were assigned using the TCRdist pipeline. In a later analysis, each TCR beta chain was defined by its CDR3 amino acid sequence together with its V-gene family, and reads without a unique V-gene family were excluded. As a way to deal with suspected cross-contamination and a sequencing artifact, a later analysis dropped over 550 nucleotide sequences that were highly shared and had low generation probability. In a later analysis, a clonal expansion index for each public chain was calculated from normalized within-repertoire ranks of inferred template counts. In a later analysis, generation probabilities were computed using a VDJ recombination model fitted to out-of-frame rearrangements, and the results were checked against IGoR. A later analysis scored TCR-TCR, TCR-HLA and TCR-CMV co-occurrence with hypergeometric tests, applying a repertoire-size bias correction to TCR pairs. In a later analysis, false discovery rates were estimated by permuting HLA or CMV assignments 20 times. In a later analysis, co-occurring TCRs were grouped using DBSCAN, and TCRdist sequence similarity was added for clustering within HLA-allele-positive subsets. Repertoires with fewer than 30,000 or more than 120,000 public chains were left out of co-occurrence clustering, as were five repertoires with anomalous nucleotide sharing. TCRdb limited this immuneACCESS table to in-frame rearrangements with V and J called. A share of clones is missing; checked studies link under half to unresolved V genes, and the rest is unexplained. The V and J calls and clone size were taken over from that table, and D and trimming were inferred from the DNA. In all, the sample holds 160,000 or so clones, and 80% to 85% of those were seen once. Jointly, the top ten make up 8.5% of the sample.

The specimen was PBMCs. The chain uses TRBV7-2 and TRBJ1-3; TRBD1 is perhaps the D gene, given 6 matching bases. The source is a male donor in good health and CMV-seropositive. The nucleotide sequence reads TGTGCCAGCAGCAACAGGGTATCCCTCTCTGGAAACACCATATATTTT. Its coded protein is CASSNRVSLSGNTIYF. The variable domain in full, with residues beyond the CDR3 obtained from the reference TRBV7-2 and TRBJ1-3 genes, is GAGVSQSPSNKVTEKGKDVELRCDPISGHTALYWYRQSLGQGLEFLIYFQGNSAPDKSGLPSDRFSAERTGGSVSTLTIQRTQQEDSAVYLCASSNRVSLSGNTIYFGEGSWLTVV.